This paragraph reports one T cell receptor beta chain. Its antigen is unknown. Germline assignment: CDR1 SGHRS and CDR2 YFSETQ. This CDR3 has 19 residues. Trimming took 0 bases from V and 1 from J; bases not matched to a gene: 7. Documented time point: after dendritic cell vaccination, including at tumor progression/relapse. Only patients with spare fresh-frozen tumor and over two years of follow-up were included. None of the glioblastoma patients had an isocitrate dehydrogenase mutation. The record originates from a study of glioma-infiltrating T cells after dendritic cell vaccination. Findings of the study overall: The cohort had few patients with full blood and tumor sets.

Amplification used 60 V beta primers and 13 J beta primers. Repertoires were generated with immunoSEQ multiplex PCR, while TCRdb's copy carries only in-frame clones and drops some. The data show approximately 50,000 clones, approximately 89% seen once. The V and J genes are TRBV5-1 and TRBJ2-3; 14 bases are a match to TRBD2. The source was blood, collected after dendritic cell vaccination. This TCR came from a human donor with glioblastoma. The chain's CDR3 is CASSLGGTSGSWGTDTQYF. The CDR3 nucleotides are TGCGCCAGCAGCTTGGGAGGGACTAGCGGGAGTTGGGGCACAGATACGCAGTATTTT.